This TCR beta chain was captured in a study of OX40 agonist ivuxolimab in advanced cancers. Study in general: Patient treatment consisted of intravenous ivuxolimab administration every 2 weeks at 0.01 to 10 mg/kg. Partial responses occurred in Three dose-escalation patients, one with hepatocellular carcinoma and two with cutaneous melanoma. Study-level findings and limits: Doses of 0.1 to 3.0 mg/kg were accompanied by clonal expansion of CD4+ and CD8+ blood T cells by week 6.

CDR1 SGDLS and CDR2 YYNGEE come from the germline V gene. Trimming removed 4 bases at V and 6 bases at J, with 19 bases between. The CDR3 consists of 15 residues. Cycle 7 day 1, cycle 4 day 1, and baseline were the timepoints at which blood was sampled. A note on this clone: Its cognate antigen is unknown.

TCRdb keeps only in-frame clones here, not all; method: immunoSEQ multiplex PCR. The table includes approximately 62,000 clones, approximately 92% detected once. Sequences were derived from CD4+ or CD8+ T cells sorted from blood, sampled in a trial of the OX40 agonist ivuxolimab. This chain uses TRBV9 with TRBJ1-1; possibly TRBD1 for D (5 bases). This TCR came from an adult with an advanced solid tumor such as melanoma, head and neck, liver or kidney cancer. This CDR3 reads CASSPLGLQVAEAFF. The DNA of the CDR3 is TGTGCCAGCAGCCCGCTGGGGCTCCAAGTCGCTGAAGCTTTCTTT.